This T cell receptor beta chain was recorded in a study of shared clonotypes between healthy human individuals. The overall study: A couple of female and a few male donors aged 18 to 49 were enrolled. For every donor, three CD4 naive, three CD4 memory, two CD8 naive and one CD8 memory plates were used.

In germline, CDR1 is MNHNS, CDR2 SASEGT. The CDR3 sequence is 13 residues long. V lost 5 bases to trimming and J lost 1 base, with 8 bases between them. Each sample came from a Caucasian adult donor living in Nashville, Tennessee. Into CD45RA+ naive and CD45RA-negative memory subsets, the CD4+ cells were split. TCRdb's table, derived via immunoSEQ multiplex PCR, lists solely in-frame clones and lacks some. In the table there are approximately 940,000 clones, less than 85% of which are singletons. Sequencing was carried out using memory CD4+ T cells sorted from blood. The subset here: CD45RA-negative fraction. This chain uses TRBV6-1 with TRBJ1-1, with no clear D. This TCR was recovered from a man aged 18 to 29 in good health. CDR3 region: CASSSEENTEAFF. The DNA for the CDR3 is TGTGCCAGCAGTTCGGAGGAGAACACTGAAGCTTTCTTT.